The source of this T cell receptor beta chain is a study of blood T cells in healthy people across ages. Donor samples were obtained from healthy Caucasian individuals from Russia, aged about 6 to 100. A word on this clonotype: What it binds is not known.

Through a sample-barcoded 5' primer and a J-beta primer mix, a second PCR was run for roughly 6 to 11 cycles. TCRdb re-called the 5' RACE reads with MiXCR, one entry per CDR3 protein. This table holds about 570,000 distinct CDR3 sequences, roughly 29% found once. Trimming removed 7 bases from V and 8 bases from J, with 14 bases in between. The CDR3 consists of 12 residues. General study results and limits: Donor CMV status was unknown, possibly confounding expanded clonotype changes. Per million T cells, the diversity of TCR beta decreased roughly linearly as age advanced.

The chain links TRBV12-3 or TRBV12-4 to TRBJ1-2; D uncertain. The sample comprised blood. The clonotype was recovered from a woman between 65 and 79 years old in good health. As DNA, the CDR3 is TGTGCCAGCACCACTCTGCGGGAAGGCTACACCTTC. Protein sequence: CASTTLREGYTF.